Shown below are 3 T cell receptor beta chains from a single sample sequenced in a study of T-cell reconstitution after alpha-beta-depleted transplantation in children. Preparation of the TCRbeta library was carried out with unique molecular identifiers. TCRdb re-analysed the PCR reads in MiXCR, keeping a single row per CDR3 protein. The sample contains roughly 400,000 distinct CDR3 sequences, about 20% of which appear only once. This sample comprised PBMCs from the stem cell graft donor, obtained from the stem cell graft. The receptors originated from a human donor who donated a stem cell graft to a child with acute myeloid leukemia.

V and J are TRBV20-1 and TRBJ2-3; TRBD2 aligns across 7 bases. The V gene end was trimmed by 7 bases and the J gene end by 2 bases; junction bases not matched to a gene: 12. From germline, CDR1 is DFQATT and CDR2 SNEGSKA (reference sequence). The CDR3 runs to 15 residues. This CDR3 reads CSGDFNLADTDTQYF. DNA of the CDR3: TGCAGTGGGGACTTTAATCTAGCGGACACAGATACGCAGTATTTT.

Only a few counts were recorded for this clonotype. The V and J genes are TRBV6-6 and TRBJ2-2; maybe TRBD1 (6 bases). Germline values: CDR1 MNHNY, CDR2 SVGAGI (reference sequence). The V gene lost 5 bases and the J gene lost 5 bases, with 9 bases spanning the gap. The CDR3 is 13 residues long. The CDR3 loop reads CASSTGYTGELFF. The CDR3 region has the DNA TGTGCCAGCAGTACAGGGTATACCGGGGAGCTGTTTTTT.

The rearrangement joins TRBV10-3 to TRBJ1-2, with 8 bases identical to TRBD1. Per germline, CDR1 ENHRY and CDR2 SYGVKD. J was trimmed by 7 bases and V by 2 bases; bases with no gene match: 6. This CDR3 is built from 14 residues. The CDR3 protein is CAISEDRGSVGYTF. CDR3 DNA sequence: TGTGCCATCAGTGAGGACAGGGGATCTGTTGGCTACACCTTC.